The rows below give T cell receptor beta chains drawn from one sample of a study of beta chain features in type 1 diabetes. The protocol was immunoSEQ multiplex PCR, while the TCRdb copy is restricted to in-frame clones and leaves out a portion. The profile shows 300,000 to 450,000 clones, roughly a tenth of them singletons. The material sequenced was central memory CD4+ T cells from blood. These receptors all stem from a man between 25 and 39 years old with type 1 diabetes. Each CDR3 is given with its conserved first and last residue. D genes are given only for firm matches. For some rows the clone size is stated as once, few or many, or as a class when expanded; others skip it.

CDR3 length	clone size	D gene	V gene	J gene	CDR3 protein	CDR3 DNA
14	few	NA	TRBV7-9	TRBJ2-7	CASSLRQGFYEQYF	TGTGCCAGCAGCTTGAGGCAGGGGTTCTACGAGCAGTACTTC
12	few	NA	TRBV27	TRBJ1-2	CASSPQGRGYTF	TGTGCCAGCAGCCCACAGGGACGTGGCTACACCTTC
14	few	NA	TRBV5-1	TRBJ2-7	CASSLVQASYEQYF	TGCGCCAGCAGCTTGGTACAGGCCTCCTACGAGCAGTACTTC
14	few	TRBD1	TRBV6-5	TRBJ1-2	CASSSPDRVYGYTF	TGTGCCAGCAGTTCCCCGGACAGGGTTTATGGCTACACCTTC
17	NA	TRBD2	TRBV4-3	TRBJ2-5	CASSQDASAGVDETQYF	TGCGCCAGCAGCCAAGATGCGTCAGCGGGAGTTGATGAGACCCAGTACTTC
16	few	TRBD1	TRBV7-6	TRBJ2-1	CASSSYRQGAYNEQFF	TGTGCCAGCAGCTCCTATCGACAGGGGGCCTACAATGAGCAGTTCTTC
14	few	TRBD1	TRBV2	TRBJ2-2	CASSGDRAGGELFF	TGTGCCAGCAGTGGAGACAGGGCAGGCGGGGAGCTGTTTTTT
14	few	TRBD2	TRBV29-1	TRBJ2-2	CSVVPGRDTGELFF	TGCAGCGTTGTACCCGGGAGGGACACCGGGGAGCTGTTTTTT
14	NA	NA	TRBV14	TRBJ1-5	CASSQGAGNQPQHF	TGTGCCAGCAGCCAAGGGGCGGGAAATCAGCCCCAGCATTTT
15	NA	TRBD2	TRBV5-4	TRBJ2-2	CASSLLREDTGELFF	TGTGCCAGCAGCTTACTCCGGGAGGACACCGGGGAGCTGTTTTTT
13	few	TRBD1	TRBV2	TRBJ1-1	CASKRTGITEAFF	TGTGCCAGCAAGCGGACAGGGATCACTGAAGCTTTCTTT
16	many	NA	TRBV4-3	TRBJ2-3	CASSQGTQLSTDTQYF	TGCGCCAGCAGCCAAGGGACGCAGCTCAGCACAGATACGCAGTATTTT
16	NA	TRBD1	TRBV29-1	TRBJ1-5	CSVGTGGVVVRRPQHF	TGCAGCGTTGGGACAGGGGGGGTTGTTGTGAGGAGGCCCCAGCATTTT
17	NA	NA	TRBV4-1	TRBJ1-1	CASSRGVRGRMNTEAFF	TGCGCCAGCAGCCGAGGGGTCCGCGGCAGAATGAACACTGAAGCTTTCTTT
16	few	TRBD1	TRBV10-3	TRBJ2-7	CAISSLRDRSSIEQYF	TGTGCCATCAGTTCCCTCCGGGACAGGTCCTCGATCGAGCAGTACTTC
17	few	NA	TRBV4-1	TRBJ1-1	CASSQLYGGSGVWVTFF	TGCGCCAGCAGCCAACTTTACGGGGGATCAGGAGTGTGGGTTACTTTCTTT
14	NA	NA	TRBV6-5	TRBJ2-3	CASSSRRGTDTQYF	TGTGCCAGCAGTTCCCGAAGAGGCACAGATACGCAGTATTTT
13	few	NA	TRBV29-1	TRBJ2-3	CSVEGTNTDTQYF	TGCAGCGTTGAGGGGACAAACACAGATACGCAGTATTTT
15	many	NA	TRBV28	TRBJ2-4	CASSPLVVGVNIQYF	TGTGCCAGCAGCCCACTCGTAGTGGGAGTTAACATTCAGTACTTC
12	few	NA	TRBV2	TRBJ2-5	CASSAGQETQYF	TGTGCCAGCAGTGCGGGACAAGAGACCCAGTACTTC
13	many	NA	TRBV18	TRBJ2-1	CASSPGTPGGQFF	TGTGCCAGCTCCCCCGGGACCCCAGGCGGGCAGTTCTTC
16	few	NA	TRBV27	TRBJ2-2	CASSLRVGRAGGELFF	TGTGCCAGCAGTTTAAGGGTCGGCAGGGCCGGCGGGGAGCTGTTTTTT
15	NA	NA	TRBV19	TRBJ1-2	CASSIEPDRSYGYTF	TGTGCCAGTAGTATAGAGCCAGACAGGAGCTATGGCTACACCTTC